This TCR beta chain was identified during a study of cytomegalovirus exposure and HLA in healthy donors (dated by TCRdb to about 2017). Turning to the overall study: According to an earlier analysis of 587 of the donors, some 180 million T cells yielded 90 million to 130 million unique TCR beta sequences and approximately 300 Gb of sequence data. Among about 360 genotyped donors of the cohort, an average of approximately 240,000 unique TCR beta nucleotide sequences were sequenced per donor, about a sixth of them non-productive. High-throughput TCR immunosequencing, statistical association of individual TCRs with disease status, and machine learning were combined to predict cytomegalovirus infection status. Four to six DR-DQ haplotypes were handled as single units for association and clustering because linkage in the cohort was strong. The study was designed to test whether signatures of past pathogen exposure could be identified by cataloging public T cell receptors. HLA typing included class I and class II loci at four-digit resolution. Besides the first cohort of around 700 subjects, a separate validation cohort made up of 120 different subjects was used. Donor age, sex, ethnicity and CMV serostatus were compiled together with the repertoire data. Rather than drawing on any new phenotypic data, the later analysis identified candidate immune exposures from TCR beta sequences and the way those sequences occurred across donors. Of the approximately 400 genotyped donors, approximately 83% fell in the genetic ancestry cluster associated with self-reported Caucasian donors. Roughly 300 gigabases of sequencing data and approximately 84 million unique TCR sequences were included in an early release covering under 650 HLA-typed donors. The study used immunosequencing to profile the T cell repertoires of hundreds of subjects and linked those repertoires to cytomegalovirus serostatus. Genome-wide SNP genotypes for about 60% of the 666 donors were used in a later genetic analysis, which treated that subset as a discovery cohort. Typing coverage varied by locus: about 620-640 donors for A, B, C, DRB1 and DQB1; about 520 for DQA1; approximately 610 for DPA1; about 450 for DPB1. To decide whether each TCR beta V gene segment behaved as functional or pseudogenic, an earlier analysis of fewer than 750 of the donors relied on high-throughput TCR beta sequencing. To study patterns of TCR occurrence, a later analysis re-analyzed previously published TCR beta repertoires from 700 or so donors and added high-resolution HLA genotyping. All discovery cohort repertoires had been generated on a single sequencing platform. The paper's findings and limits, for the study overall: Most TCR sequences were seen in very few donors, while some public TCRs were found in many individuals. Because some donors lacked HLA typing at each locus, the association tests relied only on the typed subset. The study gave a list of under 200 TCR beta chains associated with cytomegalovirus. A later analysis found that HLA-associated TCR beta chains were more clonally expanded and had lower generation probabilities than equally common non-associated chains. Strong co-occurrence of HLA alleles, especially DR and DQ, made assigning TCR associations to individual alleles difficult. According to the authors, the approach could potentially be generalized to other disease states and immunological phenotypes. Specific HLA alleles were associated with some 15,000 TCR beta sequences at a false discovery rate of 0.05 in a later analysis. Most CMV-associated TCR beta chains appeared to be HLA-restricted in a later analysis, and the HLA associations seemed to be driven largely by CMV exposure. In vitro tests confirmed that a few of the cytomegalovirus-associated TCR beta chains recognize cytomegalovirus antigens. Presence/absence analyses assumed roughly uniform sequencing depth across donors, an assumption that may not hold. In a later genetic analysis, fewer N-insertions in productive TCRs were reported among donors in an Asian-associated ancestry cluster than the roughly 670-donor mean. In an earlier analysis of 587 of the donors, most TCR beta V segments appeared in productive rearrangements about 87% or about 30% of the time, broadly matching IMGT annotations. Because counts were too low, some 16 rarely observed V segments, including chromosome 9 orphons, were excluded from the earlier analysis of 587 of the donors. According to a later analysis, TCR association rates differed among HLA loci, with DRB1 alleles showing the most associated TCRs and HLA-C alleles showing the fewest. A group of highly shared sequence variants was considered likely to be a technical artifact of the sequencing pipeline. A later genetic analysis associated a missense DCLRE1C variant with V-gene and J-gene trimming of TCR beta chains, and an independent cohort replicated the association. The classifier was reported to diagnose cytomegalovirus status with high specificity and sensitivity in both the original cohort and the validation cohort. Several of the top co-occurrence clusters appeared to be linked to parvovirus B19, influenza, CMV and Epstein-Barr virus, according to a later analysis. Correlated functional status among segregating V segments might reflect linkage disequilibrium, but an unknown experimental factor could not be ruled out. A further reported finding was that TCR beta sequences accurately predicted the HLA-A and HLA-B alleles for most subjects in the first cohort. Only TCR beta chains were sequenced in this cohort, and the absence of alpha or paired-chain data limited detectable features. CMV serostatus was the only immune exposure information available for the cohort.

The library was obtained by the immunoSEQ multiplex PCR assay. For the multiplex PCR, a mixture combining 60 forward primers for TCR Vbeta segments and 13 reverse primers for TCR Jbeta segments was used. A multiplex PCR assay on genomic DNA amplified the CDR3 region of rearranged TCR beta genes. On the Illumina HiSeq System, the amplified TCR beta libraries were sequenced as 87-base-pair reads. Per the source publication's procedure: In a later analysis, tens of millions of unique TCR beta chains were counted across the approximately 670 repertoires, and roughly 11 million of these chains were shared by at least two donors. Raw reads were error-corrected and collapsed into unique sequences by a nearest-neighbor algorithm in which closely related sequences were merged to remove PCR and sequencing errors. CDR3 sequences were aligned to IMGT reference sequences to assign V, D and J gene segments. For a sequence to be retained, a match of at least six nucleotides was required to both a V gene segment and a J gene segment. A rearrangement was called productive if the CDR3 had no stop codons and remained in frame with V and J, and every other rearrangement was called non-productive. CDR3 was defined by IMGT convention, running from the second conserved V-encoded cysteine to the conserved J-encoded phenylalanine. In an earlier analysis of around 640 of the donors, sequences lacking an unambiguous match to a single V gene segment were excluded. An earlier analysis of 587 of the donors classified V segments as functional when productive rearrangements were above 56.7% and as segregating when the standard deviation between donors was above 5%. To diagnose cytomegalovirus status from the catalog of TCR beta chain sequences, a statistical classification framework was built. In a later analysis, V and J genes were assigned by comparing TCR nucleotide sequences against IMGT/GENE-DB human TR gene sequences. In a later analysis, CDR3 sequences and most-parsimonious VDJ recombination scenarios were assigned using the TCRdist pipeline. In a later analysis, each TCR beta chain was defined by its CDR3 amino acid sequence together with its V-gene family, and reads without a unique V-gene family were excluded. To address suspected cross-contamination and a sequencing artifact, a later analysis removed 450 to 700 highly shared, low-generation-probability nucleotide sequences. A later analysis calculated a clonal expansion index for each public chain from normalized within-repertoire ranks of inferred template counts. In a later analysis, generation probabilities were computed using a VDJ recombination model fitted to out-of-frame rearrangements, and the results were checked against IGoR. Hypergeometric tests were used in a later analysis to score TCR-TCR, TCR-HLA and TCR-CMV co-occurrence, with a repertoire-size bias correction applied to the TCR pairs. False discovery rates were estimated in a later analysis by permuting HLA or CMV assignments 20 times. In a later analysis, co-occurring TCRs were grouped with DBSCAN, and TCRdist sequence similarity was added when clustering was performed within HLA-allele-positive subsets. Co-occurrence clustering excluded repertoires with fewer than 30,000 or more than 120,000 public chains, plus five with anomalous nucleotide sharing. Entries here come from immuneACCESS through TCRdb and include only in-frame sequences with V and J called. Some clones fail to appear in such tables; in the studies checked, an unresolved V gene covers under half of the shortfall, and the cause of the remainder is unknown. The DNA gave D and trimming, while V, J and clone size come from that table. The sample has 90,000 to 120,000 clones on record, 70% to 80% of them singletons. 2% to 3% of the sample is in the top ten clones.

The cohort was made up of 500 to 800 healthy bone marrow donors. At the time of sampling, every cohort member was nominally healthy, though immune exposures that went unrecorded were likely present. The donor tested CMV seronegative and was one of the 352 seronegative cohort members. A peripheral blood sample was collected from each donor, and TCR beta sequencing was performed on peripheral blood mononuclear cells. Genomic DNA extraction from the blood cell samples was performed with the Qiagen DNeasy Blood Extraction Kit. Concerning this clone: This clone's antigen is unknown. No per-base quality is available; no much larger clone lies one base away.

The source of this sequence is a young man in good health and CMV-seronegative. The source material was PBMCs.

The bases are TGTGCCAGCAGTCAAGGTCGAGGCAGGGGCACAGATACGCAGTATTTT. This is translated as CASSQGRGRGTDTQYF. The sequence is built from TRBV2 and TRBJ2-3, with a tentative D gene TRBD1 over 5 matching bases. The CDR3 sequence holds 16 residues, the cysteine and phenylalanine included. Only the CDR3 DNA stays, 48 bases, in frame from base 1. V loses 5 bases of germline sequence and J loses 1 base, and the interval between the two ends is 16 bases. Based on the germline V gene, the CDR1 and CDR2 sequences are SNHLY and FYNNEI. The entire variable domain, with the stretches around the CDR3 drawn from the reference TRBV2 and TRBJ2-3 proteins, is EPEVTQTPSHQVTQMGQEVILRCVPISNHLYFYWYRQILGQKVEFLVSFYNNEISEKSEIFDDQFSVERPDGSNFTLKIRSTKLEDSAMYFCASSQGRGRGTDTQYFGPGTRLTVL.